The subject of this entry is one T cell receptor beta chain. This CDR3 contains 14 residues. Germline-derived CDR1 and CDR2 are SGDLS and YYNGEE. V was shortened by 4 bases and J by 6 bases, with 11 bases between the two germline ends. Authors' analysis steps: Estimated nucleated cell counts came from reference gene primer amplification. Sequenced by immunoSEQ multiplex PCR; TCRdb stores in-frame clones only, minus some. V and J calls and clone size follow that table, whereas D and trimming were derived from the DNA. The sample carries 130,000 to 150,000 clones, 75% to 85% recorded once. This entry comes from a study of blood T cell repertoires in COVID-19. Study details: Acute and convalescent COVID-19 specimens originated in the United States, Italy and Spain. Sources were T cells, B-cell-depleted T cells, or PBMCs; the material itself was cDNA or gDNA.

The receptor comes from a man aged 55 to 70 with active or convalescent COVID-19. The chain links TRBV9 to TRBJ2-6; the D gene is possibly TRBD1 (5 bases). The sample comprised peripheral blood. CDR3 sequence (DNA): TGTGCCAGCAGCCCCCAGGGTGAGGCCAACGTCCTGACTTTC. Translation gives CASSPQGEANVLTF.